This T cell receptor beta chain was sequenced for a study of cytomegalovirus exposure and HLA in healthy donors. At the level of the study: Approximately 170 million T cells yielded 117 million unique TCR beta sequences in earlier analysis.

Both 60 Vbeta primers and 13 Jbeta primers went into the PCR. Produced via immunoSEQ multiplex PCR; TCRdb's table is partial and in-frame only. The sample has over 100,000 clones, about 73% seen once. Study findings and constraints: 164 TCR beta chains were listed as cytomegalovirus-associated. The study had only CMV serostatus as immune exposure information. Researchers reported in a later analysis that a missense DCLRE1C variant was tied to TCR beta V- and J-gene trimming.

This CDR3 spans 12 amino acids. V lost 3 bases and J lost 10, with 13 bases in between. The germline V gene has CDR1 SGHDT and CDR2 YYEEEE. On this clone itself: Its antigen is not identified.

Sequences were obtained from PBMCs. This TCR came from a woman aged 25 to 39 in good health and CMV-seropositive. This chain joins TRBV5-6 and TRBJ1-2; a possible D gene is TRBD1 (6 bases). The CDR3 loop reads CASSYGGQDYTF. The CDR3 region has the DNA TGTGCCAGCAGCTACGGGGGGCAAGACTACACCTTC.